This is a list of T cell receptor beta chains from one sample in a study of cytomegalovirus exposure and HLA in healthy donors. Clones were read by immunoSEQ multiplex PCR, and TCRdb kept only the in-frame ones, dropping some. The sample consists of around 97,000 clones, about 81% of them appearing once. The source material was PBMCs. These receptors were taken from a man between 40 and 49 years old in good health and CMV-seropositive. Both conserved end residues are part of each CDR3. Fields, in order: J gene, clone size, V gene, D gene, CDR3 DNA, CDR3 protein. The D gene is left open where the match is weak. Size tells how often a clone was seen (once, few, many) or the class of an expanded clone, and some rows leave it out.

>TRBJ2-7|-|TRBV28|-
TGTGCCAGCAGTTCCACACAGGGCTGGGAGCAGTACTTC
CASSSTQGWEQYF
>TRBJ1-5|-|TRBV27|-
TGTGCCAGCAGTAGCGACTCCCGACAACTAGGCAATCAGCCCCAGCATTTT
CASSSDSRQLGNQPQHF
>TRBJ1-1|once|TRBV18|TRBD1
TGTGCCAGCTCACCCCGACAGGGGGACAACACTGAAGCTTTCTTT
CASSPRQGDNTEAFF
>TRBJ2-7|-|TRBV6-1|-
TGTGCCAGCAGAATGGGGGCGCGGTACGAGCAGTACTTC
CASRMGARYEQYF
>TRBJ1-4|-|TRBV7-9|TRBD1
TGTTCCAGCAGCTTCCGGGACAGGGGGCAATCTAATGAAAAACTGTTTTTT
CSSSFRDRGQSNEKLFF
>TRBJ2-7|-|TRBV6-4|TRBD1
TGTGCCAGCAGTCCGGACAGGACTTCCTACGAGCAGTACTTC
CASSPDRTSYEQYF
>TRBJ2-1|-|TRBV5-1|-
TGCGCCAGCAGCCCGGTAGCCTACAATGAGCAGTTCTTC
CASSPVAYNEQFF
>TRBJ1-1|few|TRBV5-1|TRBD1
TGCGCCAGCAGCAGATTACAGGGGAGTAGCACTGAAGCTTTCTTT
CASSRLQGSSTEAFF
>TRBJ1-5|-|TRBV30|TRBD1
TGTGCCTGGGGTAAGGACAGGGTCAATCAGCCCCAGCATTTT
CAWGKDRVNQPQHF
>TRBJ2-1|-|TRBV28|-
TGTGCCAGCAGTTTATTGGCTACCGCGAGGCGAGGTGAGCAGTTCTTC
CASSLLATARRGEQFF
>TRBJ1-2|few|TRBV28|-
TGTGCCAGCAGTTTACAGTACCATCGCGGCTACACCTTC
CASSLQYHRGYTF
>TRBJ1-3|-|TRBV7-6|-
TGTGCCAGCAGCTTGCAGACAGGCGTAGACACCATATATTTT
CASSLQTGVDTIYF
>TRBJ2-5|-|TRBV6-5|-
TGTGCCAGCACCCCGGCCGGCGGGAAAGAGACCCAGTACTTC
CASTPAGGKETQYF
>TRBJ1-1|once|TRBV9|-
TGTGCCAGCAGCGCCAATAAGGGAGACCCAGGCGCTGAAGCTTTCTTT
CASSANKGDPGAEAFF
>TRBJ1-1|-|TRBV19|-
TGTGCCAGTAGTAGTTCAGGGCGCGAGAACACTGAAGCTTTCTTT
CASSSSGRENTEAFF
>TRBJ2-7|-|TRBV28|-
TGTGCCAGCAGTCGGTCGAACTCACGCTACGAGCAGTACTTC
CASSRSNSRYEQYF